The 9 T cell receptor beta chains listed next were all sequenced from one sample in a study of regulatory T cells in long-lasting Graves disease (TCRdb year 2021). Receptor libraries were prepared by multiplex PCR. Sequencer: Illumina HiSeq 4000. TCR beta libraries were built with iRepertoire HTBI primers and Arm-PCR amplification of CDR3 regions. The public reads were reanalyzed by TCRdb: fastp trimming at Q25, MiXCR alignment, in-frame beta chains only. Here each entry gathers all rows of one CDR3 protein and keeps the most common genes and DNA. A total of approximately 400,000 distinct CDR3 sequences appear in this sample, more than 13% of them only once. 15% to 20% of the sample comes from the top ten. The meaning of the sample's time point label: newly diagnosed GD, antithyroid drugs for less than 3 months. RNA was extracted from PBMCs in TRIzol for both TCR sequencing and RNA sequencing. These sequences were also reported in another study, on T cells in Graves' hyperthyroidism and ophthalmopathy.

The specimen comprised peripheral blood mononuclear cells (PBMCs), sampled at new diagnosis, from a patient treated with antithyroid drugs. These receptors were collected from a woman aged 25 to 39 with Graves disease. Donor details come from another sample of the same person, matched by shared clones.

The rearrangement links TRBV5-1 to TRBJ2-1, with TRBD2 identical over 14 bases. This CDR3 comprises 17 residues. Germline-derived CDR1 and CDR2 are SGHRS and YFSETQ. J gave up 10 bases and V 4 bases, and 13 bases lay outside the gene matches. CDR3 sequence: CASSPGTSGSAQYEQFF. DNA of the CDR3: TGCGCCAGCAGCCCCGGGACTAGCGGGAGTGCTCAATACGAGCAGTTCTTC. Full variable domain (missing parts from reference TRBV5-1 and TRBJ2-1): KAGVTQTPRYLIKTRGQQVTLSCSPISGHRSVSWYQQTPGQGLQFLFEYFSETQRNKGNFPGRFSGRQFSNSRSEMNVSTLELGDSALYLCASSPGTSGSAQYEQFFGPGTRLTVL.

The chain uses TRBV5-4 and TRBJ2-1, with 8 bases fitting TRBD2. CDR1 is SGHNT, CDR2 YYREEE, per germline (reference sequence). Losses at the gene ends were 6 bases for V and 5 bases for J; bases not matched to a gene: 10. This CDR3 has 15 residues. CDR3 residues: CASTLSLRGDNEQFF. DNA of the CDR3: TGTGCCAGCACCCTTTCCTTGCGGGGGGACAATGAGCAGTTCTTC.

This clonotype was seen many times. The chain has TRBV20-1 and TRBJ2-1; 7 nucleotides match TRBD2. In germline, CDR1 is DFQATT, CDR2 SNEGSKA (reference sequence). The CDR3 totals 16 residues. The V gene end was trimmed by 6 bases and the J gene end by 0 bases; junction bases not matched to a gene: 11. CDR3 in amino acids: CSASKGLQSSYNEQFF. CDR3 DNA sequence: TGCAGTGCGTCTAAGGGACTACAAAGCTCCTACAATGAGCAGTTCTTC.

The table lists this clonotype with many counts. The chain uses TRBV13 and TRBJ2-3; TRBD2 might be the D (6 bases). The V and J ends lost 4 bases and 3 bases respectively, with 14 bases between them. The CDR3 has 15 amino acids. Germline loops: CDR1 PRHDT, CDR2 FYEKMQ (reference sequence). CDR3 sequence: CASSSPTRETDTQYF. CDR3 DNA: TGTGCCAGCAGCTCACCGACTAGGGAAACAGATACGCAGTATTTT.

The gene calls are TRBV4-1 and TRBJ2-4, with D perhaps matching TRBD2 (6 bases). CDR1 MGHRA and CDR2 YSYEKL come from the germline V gene. The CDR3 covers 17 residues. V was clipped by 1 base and J by 2 bases, with 15 bases between them. The CDR3 DNA reads as TGCGCCAGCAGCCAAGGCCGAGCGGCGGGGACCAAAAACATTCAGTACTTC. Amino acids: CASSQGRAAGTKNIQYF.

The gene calls are TRBV30 and TRBJ2-1; 9 bases line up with TRBD2. V was pared by 4 bases and J by 9 bases, with 4 bases of the junction left unmatched. The CDR3 covers 12 residues. Looked up from germline, CDR1 is GTSNPN and CDR2 is SVGIG (reference sequence). CDR3 in amino acids: CAWTSGNAEQFF. CDR3 nucleotide sequence: TGTGCCTGGACTAGCGGGAATGCTGAGCAGTTCTTC.

This clonotype was counted ten times or more. The chain joins TRBV6-1 to TRBJ2-7, with 8 bases identical to TRBD1. After removal of 10 bases from V and 2 bases from J, the junction contained 4 bases not matched to a gene. Germline V gives CDR1 MNHNS, CDR2 SASEGT. There are 12 residues in the CDR3. CDR3 loop: CATQGAAYEQYF. CDR3 in DNA: TGTGCCACCCAGGGGGCTGCCTACGAGCAGTACTTC.

V usage is TRBV5-1 and J usage is TRBJ1-1, with D perhaps TRBD1 (5 bases). Per germline, CDR1 SGHRS and CDR2 YFSETQ. Trimming stripped 2 bases from V and 4 bases from J, with 15 bases between. The CDR3 covers 15 residues. Here the CDR3 reads CASSFKTQGFTEAFF. The CDR3 DNA follows: TGCGCCAGCAGCTTTAAGACCCAGGGTTTCACTGAAGCTTTCTTT. Using reference TRBV5-1 and TRBJ1-1 for the parts outside the CDR3, the full variable domain is KAGVTQTPRYLIKTRGQQVTLSCSPISGHRSVSWYQQTPGQGLQFLFEYFSETQRNKGNFPGRFSGRQFSNSRSEMNVSTLELGDSALYLCASSFKTQGFTEAFFGQGTRLTVV.

The genes are TRBV10-3 and TRBJ1-3, with 7 bases identical to TRBD1. Germline V lookup: CDR1 ENHRY, CDR2 SYGVKD. The CDR3 runs 15 residues. J lost 0 bases, V lost 5 bases, and 4 bases had no gene match. The CDR3, as DNA: TGTGCCATCAGTCGACAGGGCGCCTCTGGAAACACCATATATTTT. Translation gives CAISRQGASGNTIYF.